The source of this T cell receptor (beta chain) is a study of T cell repertoires in cytomegalovirus infection (dated by TCRdb to between 2018 and 2020). Study-wide context: The peptide stimulations were aimed at well-studied HLA-B-restricted epitopes as well as recently identified HLA-C-restricted CMV epitopes, whose presentation resists viral immunomodulation. Donor HLA type was relevant to the analysis, because carriage of CMV infection together with the matching HLA type was indicated by public TCR beta signatures. General study outcomes and caveats: In both this cohort and an independent cohort of 352 donors, the cumulative frequency of public TCR beta family members distinguished carriers of CMV infection plus the relevant HLA type. The ex vivo response was dominated by HLA-C-restricted CMV-specific TCR beta clonotypes, which also provided the single most frequent clonotype in two of eight donors.

This clonotype has a single count. Its target antigen remains unknown. Base quality data are lacking; no much larger clone is found one base away. Single-read evidence is weak. The sequencer listed for this sample is Illumina HiSeq 1500. TCRdb redid the processing of the public reads, applying fastp at Q25 and MiXCR, and retained in-frame beta chains. Every CDR3 protein is listed once, alongside the most common genes and DNA of its rows. This sample is represented by 450,000 to 650,000 distinct CDR3 sequences; roughly 42% of them were singletons. The ten largest clonotypes hold over 45% of the sample. The treatment or condition label on this specimen signifies: in vitro stimulation with specific CMV peptide epitopes to enrich CMV-specific T cells. The germline V gene gives CDR1 as MNHEY and CDR2 as SVGAGI. Measured from the cysteine to the phenylalanine, the CDR3 is 15 residues long. Solely the CDR3 DNA is kept, with 45 bases framed from the first base. At the junction V is shortened by 6 bases and J by 4 bases, with 16 bases in between.

Material: cultured PBMCs, obtained from culture after CMV antigen stimulation. This receptor was taken from a human donor in good health (CMV status not recorded). Some clones in this sample may be carry-over from other donors' samples. The V and J genes are TRBV6-5 and TRBJ2-1; perhaps TRBD1 is the D gene, with 5 bases matching. The nucleotides read TGTGCCAGCAGCTCCGACAGTGGCTTTTACAATGAGCAGTTCTTC. Its protein reads: CASSSDSGFYNEQFF.